A selection of T cell receptor beta chains follows, all from one sample in a study of blood T cell repertoires in COVID-19. TCRdb keeps only in-frame clones here, not all; method: immunoSEQ multiplex PCR. The data show approximately 240,000 clones, approximately 83% seen once. The specimen was peripheral blood. The receptors here all came from a woman in her 30s who had recovered from COVID-19. Each CDR3 is given with its conserved first and last residue. D genes are given only for firm matches. Size tells how often a clone was seen (once, few, many) or the class of an expanded clone, and some rows leave it out.

V	D	size	J	DNA	CDR3
TRBV18	NA	NA	TRBJ2-5	TGTGCCAGCTCACCTAGGGAGCAAGAGACCCAGTACTTC	CASSPREQETQYF
TRBV4-1	NA	NA	TRBJ2-2	TGCGCCAGCAGCCAACCAGGGGTCATCACCGGGGAGCTGTTTTTT	CASSQPGVITGELFF
TRBV7-8	NA	NA	TRBJ2-4	TGTGCCAGCAGCTTCCTTCGGGTTTCAAAAAACATTCAGTACTTC	CASSFLRVSKNIQYF
TRBV27	NA	few	TRBJ1-3	TGTGCCAGCCGCCCCGGTATACTCCTCTCTGGAAACACCATATATTTT	CASRPGILLSGNTIYF
TRBV5-6	TRBD1	few	TRBJ1-5	TGTGCCAGCAGCCACAGGGGATCCAATCAGCCCCAGCATTTT	CASSHRGSNQPQHF
TRBV28	TRBD2	NA	TRBJ2-1	TGTGCCAGCAGTTTATGGGAAGCGGGATCTTACAATGAGCAGTTCTTC	CASSLWEAGSYNEQFF
TRBV10-3	TRBD1	once	TRBJ1-2	TGTGCCATCACAGAGACAGGGGCGAAACCTTATGGCTACACCTTC	CAITETGAKPYGYTF
TRBV7-2	NA	NA	TRBJ1-6	TGTGCCAGCAGCTCGAGGAGTATAGGGGAATCACCCCTCCACTTT	CASSSRSIGESPLHF
TRBV25-1	TRBD1	NA	TRBJ2-7	TGTGCCAGCAGTGGGGGGCATACCACAGGGGGCGACGAGCAGTACTTC	CASSGGHTTGGDEQYF
TRBV5-6	NA	NA	TRBJ1-5	TGTGCCAGCAGCCCCCGTTGGAGGCGTCAGCCCCAGCATTTT	CASSPRWRRQPQHF
TRBV30	NA	NA	TRBJ1-3	TGTGCCTGGAGTGAGACGACAGTCGGAAACACCATATATTTT	CAWSETTVGNTIYF
TRBV9	NA	NA	TRBJ1-5	TGTGCCAGCAGCGCGGATTCAGGGTCAAGTCAGCCCCAGCATTTT	CASSADSGSSQPQHF
TRBV5-1	NA	NA	TRBJ1-1	TGCGCCAGCAGCCCATCACGCAGGAACACTGAAGCTTTCTTT	CASSPSRRNTEAFF
TRBV24-1	NA	NA	TRBJ1-5	TGTGCCACCAGTGAGCGGGCCGGGAGAAAGACCCAGGATGGCAATCAGCCCCAGCATTTT	CATSERAGRKTQDGNQPQHF
TRBV27	TRBD2	NA	TRBJ2-2	TGTGCCAGCAGTTTTATGTCTAGCGGGAGGGAAAACACCGGGGAGCTGTTTTTT	CASSFMSSGRENTGELFF
TRBV12-3/TRBV12-4	NA	NA	TRBJ2-5	TGTGCCAGCAGTCTTCAGCAAGAGACCCAGTACTTC	CASSLQQETQYF
TRBV5-1	NA	NA	TRBJ2-1	TGCGCCAGCAGCCTTGGTCTTCCGGGAGTTAATGAGCAGTTCTTC	CASSLGLPGVNEQFF
TRBV28	NA	NA	TRBJ1-5	TGTGCCAGCAGCCCCCTCAGGGCTTCGAACAATCAGCCCCAGCATTTT	CASSPLRASNNQPQHF
TRBV21-1	NA	NA	TRBJ2-1	TGTGCCAGCAGGACAGGGGGCTCCGAGCAGTTCTTC	CASRTGGSEQFF
TRBV13	NA	NA	TRBJ1-1	TGTGCCAGCAGCTCAACAGGGATTCGGACTGAAGCTTTCTTT	CASSSTGIRTEAFF
TRBV19	NA	NA	TRBJ2-3	TGTGCCAGTAGTATGGACGGGCAGGGGAGGGCAGATACGCAGTATTTT	CASSMDGQGRADTQYF
TRBV3-1/TRBV3-2	NA	NA	TRBJ1-4	TGTGCCAGCAGCCCGTACAGCCCGAGTAATGAAAAACTGTTTTTT	CASSPYSPSNEKLFF
TRBV6-5	TRBD2	NA	TRBJ2-7	TGTGCCAGCGGGGGGGAGGGCCGAAGAGGCTACGAGCAGTACTTC	CASGGEGRRGYEQYF
TRBV29-1	NA	few	TRBJ2-2	TGCAGCGTTGAGACCCAGGGCGCGAACACCGGGGAGCTGTTTTTT	CSVETQGANTGELFF
TRBV5-5	TRBD1	NA	TRBJ2-7	TGTGCCAGCAGCTTGTGGTGGACAGGGAACTACGAGCAGTACTTC	CASSLWWTGNYEQYF
TRBV30	NA	few	TRBJ2-2	TGTGCCTGGAGTGTACTTAAGGGACATACGAACACCGGGGAGCTGTTTTTT	CAWSVLKGHTNTGELFF
TRBV9	NA	NA	TRBJ1-6	TGTGCCAGCAGCGCAATGAATTCACCCCTCCACTTT	CASSAMNSPLHF
TRBV12-5	NA	NA	TRBJ2-7	TGTGCTAGTGGTTTGGCGAGGGGGGAGCAGTACTTC	CASGLARGEQYF
TRBV9	TRBD1	NA	TRBJ2-7	TGTGCCAGCAGCCCGAGGACAGGACCCAACGAGCAGTACTTC	CASSPRTGPNEQYF
TRBV3-1/TRBV3-2	NA	NA	TRBJ2-2	TGTGCCAGCAGCCAAGCGCGTGGCGGGGAGCTGTTTTTT	CASSQARGGELFF
TRBV28	NA	NA	TRBJ2-2	TGTGCCAGCAGTTTACCGACAGAAGCGAACACCGGGGAGCTGTTTTTT	CASSLPTEANTGELFF
TRBV4-2	TRBD2	NA	TRBJ2-3	TGTGCCATTTCAGCGGGGCTGACGAGCACAGATACGCAGTATTTT	CAISAGLTSTDTQYF
TRBV6-5	TRBD1	few	TRBJ2-7	TGTGCCAGCAGTTGGGACAGTTCCTACGAGCAGTACTTC	CASSWDSSYEQYF
TRBV9	NA	once	TRBJ2-4	TGTGCCAGCAGCCTAAGCCAGGAGGGGACTGAAAGGTTGGCCAAAAACATTCAGTACTTC	CASSLSQEGTERLAKNIQYF
TRBV5-5	TRBD1	NA	TRBJ2-7	TGTGCCAGCAGCTTGGCCGGGACAGTATCCTACGAGCAGTACTTC	CASSLAGTVSYEQYF
TRBV7-3	TRBD2	NA	TRBJ2-7	TGTGCCAGCAGCCCGATCGGGGGAGGGGATTACGAGCAGTACTTC	CASSPIGGGDYEQYF
TRBV11-2	NA	NA	TRBJ1-2	TGTGCCAGCAGCTTAAATCCAGGTCGCTATGGCTACACCTTC	CASSLNPGRYGYTF
TRBV6-2/TRBV6-3	TRBD2	NA	TRBJ2-1	TGTGCCAGCAGTGGCTCCGGGACTAGCGGGAATGAGCAGTTCTTC	CASSGSGTSGNEQFF
TRBV6-5	TRBD2	NA	TRBJ2-5	TGTGCCAGCAGTTACTCAGCGGGAGGGCAGGGAGAGACCCAGTACTTC	CASSYSAGGQGETQYF
TRBV5-4	NA	NA	TRBJ2-2	TGTGCCAGCAGCTTGGTAGTCCGGAGTTCGTACACCGGGGAGCTGTTTTTT	CASSLVVRSSYTGELFF
TRBV28	TRBD2	NA	TRBJ2-7	TGTGCCAGCAGTTTCTCGGGAGGGAGTTCGTACTTC	CASSFSGGSSYF
TRBV2	TRBD2	NA	TRBJ2-5	TGTGCCAGCAGTGAATGGGCTAGCGGGAGGGGATCCCTGCAAGAGACCCAGTACTTC	CASSEWASGRGSLQETQYF
TRBV5-1	NA	NA	TRBJ2-7	TGCGCCAGCAGCTTGGGACACCCGTCCTACGAGCAGTACTTC	CASSLGHPSYEQYF
TRBV19	TRBD2	NA	TRBJ2-5	TGTGCCAGTAGTCCCACGGGACTAGGGGGGGAGACCCAGTACTTC	CASSPTGLGGETQYF
TRBV3-1/TRBV3-2	TRBD1	NA	TRBJ1-2	TGTGCCAGCAGCCCTAAGACCGGGACAGGATATGGCTACACCTTC	CASSPKTGTGYGYTF
TRBV28	NA	NA	TRBJ2-5	TGTGCCAGCCGGCAAGAGACCCAGTACTTC	CASRQETQYF
TRBV12-3/TRBV12-4	TRBD1	once	TRBJ2-7	TGTGCCAGCAGCGGACAGGTTAACGAGCAGTACTTC	CASSGQVNEQYF
TRBV9	TRBD1	NA	TRBJ1-5	TGTGCCAGCAGCGCAGGGGGCAATAGCAATCAGCCCCAGCATTTT	CASSAGGNSNQPQHF
TRBV14	TRBD1	NA	TRBJ2-7	TGTGCCAGCAGCCAAGCGGCAGGGGGCTTTTACGAGCAGTACTTC	CASSQAAGGFYEQYF
TRBV27	NA	NA	TRBJ1-2	TGTGCCAGCAGTGACAATAACTATGGCTACACCTTC	CASSDNNYGYTF
TRBV18	TRBD1	NA	TRBJ1-2	TGTGCCAGCTCACTAATGGGACAGACCATCTATGGCTACACCTTC	CASSLMGQTIYGYTF
TRBV6-7	NA	NA	TRBJ2-7	TGTGCCAGCAGTGCGTCCACCGGCGGGGCCGCCTACGAGCAGTACTTC	CASSASTGGAAYEQYF
TRBV6-5	NA	NA	TRBJ2-1	TGTGCCGTCACGAGCTCCTACAATGAGCAGTTCTTC	CAVTSSYNEQFF
TRBV28	TRBD1	once	TRBJ1-2	TGTGCCAGCAGTTCGGACAGGAACTATGGCTACACCTTC	CASSSDRNYGYTF
TRBV3-1/TRBV3-2	TRBD2	NA	TRBJ2-5	TGTGCCAGCAGCCAAGAGAGGGCGGGGGGAGAGACCCAGTACTTC	CASSQERAGGETQYF
TRBV19	NA	NA	TRBJ1-1	TGTGCCAGTAGCATGTCCGAAGCCATGAACACTGAAGCTTTCTTT	CASSMSEAMNTEAFF
TRBV7-8	NA	NA	TRBJ1-1	TGTGCCAGCAGCCCACAACAGGGATCGAACACTGAAGCTTTCTTT	CASSPQQGSNTEAFF
TRBV10-1	TRBD1	many	TRBJ2-4	TGCGCCAGCAGCCGGGACAGAGAAAACATTCAGTACTTC	CASSRDRENIQYF
TRBV14	TRBD1	NA	TRBJ1-1	TGTGCCAGCAGCCAAGAAGAGGACAGGGCGGCTTTCTTT	CASSQEEDRAAFF